These 16 T cell receptor beta chains share one sample of origin, sequenced in a study of T cell responses to AZD1222 COVID-19 vaccine. Assay: immunoSEQ multiplex PCR; the TCRdb copy retains only in-frame clones and omits some. This table has about 140,000 clones, around 90% appearing once. The sequences come from peripheral blood, collected 28 days after the second AZD1222 dose. Receptors were obtained from an adult who received the AZD1222 COVID-19 vaccine.

CDR3 sequence: CASSLSRGTNEKLFF. Written as DNA, the CDR3 is TGCGCCAGCAGCTTGTCACGGGGTACTAATGAAAAACTGTTTTTT. The V call is TRBV5-1, the J call TRBJ1-4; D unresolved. CDR1 SGHRS and CDR2 YFSETQ come from the germline V gene. This CDR3 has 15 amino acids. The V end was cut by 1 base, the J end by 2 bases, with 9 bases between.

The V and J genes are TRBV2 and TRBJ1-2; D is ambiguous. Germline V gene lookup returns CDR1 SNHLY and CDR2 FYNNEI. The V and J ends lost 6 bases and 0 bases respectively, with 8 bases between them. The length of the CDR3 is 13 residues. Here the CDR3 reads CASRPEANYGYTF. The CDR3, as DNA: TGTGCCAGCAGGCCTGAAGCTAACTATGGCTACACCTTC.

CDR3 protein: CASSSEGGPTEAFF. CDR3 nucleotide sequence: TGTGCCAGCAGTAGTGAGGGGGGACCGACTGAAGCTTTCTTT. The rearrangement links TRBV2 to TRBJ1-1; D might be TRBD1 (6 bases). Germline assignment: CDR1 SNHLY and CDR2 FYNNEI. The CDR3 length is 14 residues. Trimming shortened V by 5 bases and J by 5 bases, and 15 bases separated the two germline ends.

The rearrangement joins TRBV2 to TRBJ1-1; D uncertain. Germline-derived CDR1 and CDR2 are SNHLY and FYNNEI. V lost 4 bases and J 2 bases, leaving 8 bases between the germline ends. This CDR3 is built from 13 residues. The CDR3 protein is CASSGDSNTEAFF. The CDR3 coding sequence is TGTGCCAGCAGTGGTGATAGCAACACTGAAGCTTTCTTT.

CDR3 nucleotides: TGTGCCAGCTCACTAGACAGTAGAAATTCACCCCTCCACTTT. Translating it yields CASSLDSRNSPLHF. The J gene is TRBJ1-6, the V gene TRBV18, with D possibly being TRBD1 (5 bases). The V gene's germline CDR1 is KGHSH and CDR2 LQKENI. Trimming cost V 4 bases and J 7 bases, with 11 bases left between them. The CDR3 has 14 residues.

The sample holds a few counts of this clone. This chain uses TRBV2 with TRBJ2-1; possibly TRBD2 for D (6 bases). Trimming left V 7 bases short and J 8 bases short, with 12 bases between. This CDR3 spans 12 amino acids. Germline lookup yields CDR1 SNHLY and CDR2 FYNNEI. The CDR3 DNA follows: TGTGCCAGCAAAACCAGGGAGGATGAGCAGTTCTTC. Translation gives CASKTREDEQFF.

The rearrangement uses TRBV12-3 or TRBV12-4 and TRBJ2-7; unclear D gene. This CDR3 is built from 12 residues. V was clipped by 5 bases and J by 2 bases, with 7 bases between them. In nucleotides, the CDR3 is TGTGCCAGCAGTCCAAGACCCTACGAGCAGTACTTC. As protein: CASSPRPYEQYF.

The V and J genes are TRBV5-5 and TRBJ1-1; D remains unclear. V dropped 0 bases and J dropped 4 bases, with 13 bases sitting between them. The CDR3 is made up of 15 amino acids. The germline V gene has CDR1 SGHKS and CDR2 YYEKEE (reference sequence). CDR3 loop: CASSLGHSTPTEAFF. In DNA form, the CDR3 reads TGTGCCAGCAGCTTGGGGCACTCTACGCCCACTGAAGCTTTCTTT.

This chain connects TRBV3-1 (or the pseudogene TRBV3-2) to TRBJ1-4; D gene uncertain. The germline V gene has CDR1 LGHDT and CDR2 YNNKEL (reference sequence). The germline V and J ends were trimmed by 3 bases and 3 bases, with 14 bases remaining between them. The CDR3 loop spans 16 amino acids. The CDR3 coding sequence is TGTGCCAGCAGCCAGGCTAACCAGGTTGCTAATGAAAAACTGTTTTTT. Translating it yields CASSQANQVANEKLFF.

The gene calls are TRBV12-3 or TRBV12-4 and TRBJ2-2; D gene unclear. V lost 8 bases to trimming and J lost 4 bases, with 11 bases between them. The CDR3 runs to 13 residues. The DNA of the CDR3 is TGTGCCAGCCGTCACTTTTCCACCGGGGAGCTGTTTTTT. Translation: CASRHFSTGELFF.

CDR3 in amino acids: CASSVVSGGGRNENEQFF. The CDR3 DNA sequence: TGTGCCAGCAGCGTAGTTTCAGGGGGCGGGAGAAATGAGAATGAGCAGTTCTTC. This chain joins TRBV9 and TRBJ2-1; weak D call: TRBD1 (8 bases). The germline V and J ends were trimmed by 0 bases and 7 bases, with 23 bases remaining between them. CDR1 is SGDLS, CDR2 YYNGEE, per germline. The CDR3 consists of 18 residues. The variable domain in full, with the rest retrieved from reference TRBV9 and TRBJ2-1, is DSGVTQTPKHLITATGQRVTLRCSPRSGDLSVYWYQQSLDQGLQFLIQYYNGEERAKGNILERFSAQQFPDLHSELNLSSLELGDSALYFCASSVVSGGGRNENEQFFGPGTRLTVL.

The chain combines TRBV3-1 (or the pseudogene TRBV3-2) with TRBJ2-7; tentatively, D is TRBD1 or TRBD2 (6 bases each). Germline V CDR1 and CDR2: LGHDT, YNNKEL (reference sequence). The CDR3 loop spans 14 amino acids. V lost 5 bases, J lost 3 bases, and 14 bases lay in between. CDR3 DNA sequence: TGTGCCAGCAGCTTCCGCGGGACATACTACGAGCAGTACTTC. Translation gives CASSFRGTYYEQYF.

The V call is TRBV11-2, the J call TRBJ2-1; D unresolved. V was shortened by 5 bases and J by 8 bases, with 7 bases between the two germline ends. The CDR3 is 11 residues long. CDR1 SGHAT and CDR2 FQNNGV come from the germline V gene. The CDR3 DNA reads as TGTGCCAGCAGCCGGGCATATGAGCAGTTCTTC. It specifies CASSRAYEQFF.

The CDR3 DNA is TGTGCCATCAGGGGGGCATCGGGGGCCGTAGGAAACTATGGCTACACCTTC. It codes for CAIRGASGAVGNYGYTF. The V and J genes are TRBV10-3 and TRBJ1-2; D perhaps matches TRBD1 (6 bases). The germline V and J ends were trimmed by 6 bases and 2 bases, with 22 bases remaining between them. Germline V gives CDR1 ENHRY, CDR2 SYGVKD. CDR3 length: 17 amino acids.

A single count supports this clone. The V and J genes are TRBV19 and TRBJ1-5, with D perhaps TRBD1 (6 bases). Germline V lookup: CDR1 LNHDA, CDR2 SQIVND (reference sequence). CDR3 length: 18 amino acids. Trimming removed 7 bases from V and 1 base from J, with 23 bases in between. Here the CDR3 reads CASIPRGMEGGSNQPQHF. The CDR3, as DNA: TGTGCCAGTATCCCCAGGGGAATGGAAGGAGGGAGCAATCAGCCCCAGCATTTT.

This chain uses TRBV6-2 or TRBV6-3 with TRBJ2-7; D remains ambiguous. Trimming took 6 bases from V and 3 from J, leaving 6 bases between them. The CDR3 spans 11 residues. The V gene's germline CDR1 is MNHEY and CDR2 SVGEGT. In DNA form, the CDR3 reads TGTGCCAGCAGCTTCCTCTACGAGCAGTACTTC. Translated, it gives CASSFLYEQYF.